One and the same sample provided the 10 T cell receptor beta chains below, sequenced in a study of T cell changes during pregnancy in multiple sclerosis (dated by TCRdb to between 2018 and 2021). The library was built by means of the immunoSEQ multiplex PCR assay. The source is immuneACCESS, and TCRdb retained only in-frame sequences with V and J called. Part of the clones is not carried over; for the studies checked, unresolved V genes explain less than half of this, and the remainder is unexplained. This sample is represented by over 100,000 clones; 90% to 95% of them were singletons. Jointly, the top ten make up approximately 1.5% of the sample. This specimen consisted of peripheral blood, obtained in the third trimester of pregnancy. The receptors here all came from a female donor with multiple sclerosis, enrolled in a pregnancy study.

The V and J genes are TRBV27 and TRBJ2-1, with TRBD2 as a possible D gene (5 bases). This CDR3 is built from 17 residues. Trimming took off 4 bases at V and 0 bases at J, with 16 bases between the two ends. Germline CDR1 and CDR2: MNHEY and SMNVEV (reference sequence). The CDR3 protein is CASSSPRVGSSYNEQFF. Written as DNA, the CDR3 is TGTGCCAGCAGTTCCCCTAGAGTGGGGAGCTCCTACAATGAGCAGTTCTTC.

This clone came up once. The chain joins TRBV18 to TRBJ1-1, with D perhaps matching TRBD1 (6 bases). This CDR3 comprises 14 residues. Trimming took off 5 bases at V and 1 base at J, with 11 bases between the two ends. Germline CDR1 and CDR2: KGHSH and LQKENI. The CDR3 here is CASSIRGRNTEAFF. Written as DNA, the CDR3 is TGTGCCAGCTCAATCAGGGGAAGGAACACTGAAGCTTTCTTT.

The CDR3 loop is CASSPLDRGTGYTF. Written as DNA, the CDR3 is TGTGCCAGCTCACCGCTGGACAGGGGTACTGGCTACACCTTC. This sequence joins TRBV18 and TRBJ1-2; 9 bases agree with TRBD1. The CDR3 covers 14 residues. In germline, CDR1 is KGHSH, CDR2 LQKENI. Unmatched junction bases numbered 6, after V lost 3 bases and J lost 7 bases.

The genes are TRBV20-1 and TRBJ2-7; unclear D gene. Germline V gives CDR1 DFQATT, CDR2 SNEGSKA (reference sequence). CDR3 length: 8 residues. V was clipped by 5 bases and J by 9 bases, with 5 bases between them. CDR3 in amino acids: CSAPGQYF. In DNA, the CDR3 is TGCAGTGCTCCGGGGCAGTACTTC.

The J gene is TRBJ2-6, the V gene TRBV28; tentative D call: TRBD2 (6 bases). This CDR3 is 12 amino acids long. Germline-derived CDR1 and CDR2 are MDHEN and SYDVKM. V was pared by 11 bases and J by 2 bases, with 7 bases between. The CDR3 region has the DNA TGTGCCGCGGGGCCTGGGGCCAACGTCCTGACTTTC. This translates into CAAGPGANVLTF.

This chain uses TRBV21-1 with TRBJ2-5; the DNA was not compared with TRBD1, the D call given in the table. TRBV21-1 is a pseudogene segment. The CDR3 consists of 16 residues. CDR3 region: CASSGWVGAPQETQYF. DNA for the CDR3: TGTGCCAGCAGCGGTTGGGTTGGGGCACCTCAAGAGACCCAGTACTTC.

The chain combines TRBV2 with TRBJ1-2; 11 positions agree with TRBD1. Germline-derived CDR1 and CDR2 are SNHLY and FYNNEI. The junction had 3 bases not matched to a gene; V was cut back by 8 bases and J by 4 bases. The CDR3 sequence is 13 residues long. CDR3 loop: CASRTGGAYGYTF. The CDR3 nucleotides read TGTGCCAGCCGGACAGGGGGCGCCTATGGCTACACCTTC.

The chain uses TRBV2 and TRBJ1-3; 8 bases are shared with TRBD1. The trim removed 6 bases at V and 7 bases at J, leaving 8 bases unmatched. Germline V gene sequence: CDR1 SNHLY, CDR2 FYNNEI. This CDR3 contains 14 residues. This chain's CDR3 is CASRQGESINTIYF. The CDR3 nucleotides read TGTGCCAGCAGACAGGGGGAATCTATTAACACCATATATTTT.

This clone is a singleton in its sample. The V and J genes are TRBV29-1 and TRBJ2-7; TRBD1 matches at 7 bases. The CDR3 loop spans 12 amino acids. Trimming at V came to 5 bases and at J to 2 bases, leaving 3 bases not matched to a gene. Germline V gene sequence: CDR1 SQVTM, CDR2 ANQGSEA. CDR3 sequence: CSVKTGPYEQYF. The CDR3, as DNA: TGCAGCGTTAAGACAGGGCCCTACGAGCAGTACTTC.

This chain uses TRBV6-4 with TRBJ2-1; 9 bases are a match to TRBD2. Per the germline V gene, CDR1 is MRHNA and CDR2 is SNTAGT. The CDR3 is 17 residues long. J gave up 4 bases and V 2 bases, and 9 bases lay outside the gene matches. CDR3 DNA: TGTGCCAGCAGTGACCGTGCTCTAGCGGGGACGTACAATGAGCAGTTCTTC. This translates into CASSDRALAGTYNEQFF.